This T cell receptor beta chain was captured in a study of CD8 T cells in Susac syndrome. The authors carried out high-throughput sequencing of TCR beta. They applied it to CD8+ and CD4+ T cells obtained from blood. The multiple sclerosis control group consisted of treatment-naive patients whose relapsing-remitting disease, which was either stable or active, fulfilled revised McDonald criteria. The TEMRA cells underwent FACS enrichment, while the CD8+ and CD4+ T cells underwent negative isolation. An input of about 0.5 to 1 ug of RNA was subjected to reverse transcription using random hexamers. The method of amplification for TCR beta CDR3 was immunoSEQ multiplex PCR, covering 54 Vbeta and 13 Jbeta. TCRdb analysed the immunoSEQ multiplex PCR reads with MiXCR anew, one entry per CDR3 protein. The sample has fewer than 350,000 distinct CDR3 sequences; 92% are singletons. This CDR3 comprises 15 residues. J gave up 7 bases and V 1 base, and 4 bases lay outside the gene matches. Per germline, CDR1 SGHAT and CDR2 FQNNGV.

The TCR comes from a human donor with multiple sclerosis. Material for sequencing was CD4+ T cells from PBMCs. The chain combines TRBV11-2 with TRBJ2-1, with 10 bases fitting TRBD2. CDR3: CASSLGAGGMNEQFF. The CDR3 DNA reads as TGTGCCAGCAGCTTAGGAGCGGGGGGGATGAATGAGCAGTTCTTC. Full variable domain (missing parts from reference TRBV11-2 and TRBJ2-1): EAGVAQSPRYKIIEKRQSVAFWCNPISGHATLYWYQQILGQGPKLLIQFQNNGVVDDSQLPKDRFSAERLKGVDSTLKIQPAKLEDSAVYLCASSLGAGGMNEQFFGPGTRLTVL.